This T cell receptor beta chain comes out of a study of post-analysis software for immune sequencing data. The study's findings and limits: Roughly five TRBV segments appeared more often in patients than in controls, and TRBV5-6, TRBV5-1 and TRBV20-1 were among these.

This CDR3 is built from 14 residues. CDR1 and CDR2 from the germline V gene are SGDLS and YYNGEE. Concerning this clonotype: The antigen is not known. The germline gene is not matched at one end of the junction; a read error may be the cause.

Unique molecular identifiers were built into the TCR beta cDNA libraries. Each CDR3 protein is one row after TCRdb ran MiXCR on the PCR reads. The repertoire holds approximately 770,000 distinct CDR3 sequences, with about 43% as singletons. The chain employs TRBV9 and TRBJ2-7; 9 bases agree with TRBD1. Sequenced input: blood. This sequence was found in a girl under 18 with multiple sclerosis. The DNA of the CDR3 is TGTGCCTGCAGGGCCGGGACAGGGTTCTACGAGCAGTACTTC. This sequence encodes CACRAGTGFYEQYF.